The 21 T cell receptor beta chains listed next were all sequenced from one sample in a study of spatial heterogeneity in lung cancer. Via MiXCR, TCRdb re-called the 5' RACE reads, giving one row per CDR3 protein. The sample records 5,000 or so distinct CDR3 sequences, about 17% being singletons. Time point given: sample taken at primary tumor resection. Unsorted samples of tumor, nontumor lung or frozen PBMC had their whole RNA sequenced. The sample here was normal lung tissue next to the tumor, taken at surgery. The receptors shown here come from a male donor with early-stage non-small cell lung cancer.

Concerning this clonotype: A much larger clone lies a single base off, so this may be a read error. The chain uses TRBV2 and TRBJ1-5, with a weak D call TRBD1 (6 bases). The DNA end is more similar to TRBJ2-3, so the J call may be wrong. Germline V gene lookup returns CDR1 SNHLY and CDR2 FYNNEI. The CDR3 totals 15 residues. CDR3 region: CAIKDSSISNQPQYF. The CDR3 DNA reads TGTGCTATCAAGGACAGTTCGATTAGCAATCAGCCCCAGTATTTT.

This clonotype is medium-sized. The chain joins TRBV6-6 to TRBJ1-4, with 10 bases lining up with TRBD1. The CDR3 spans 15 residues. Germline CDR1 MNHNY, CDR2 SVGAGI (reference sequence). The trim removed 6 bases at V and 5 bases at J, leaving 6 bases unmatched. The CDR3 bases are TGTGCCAGCAGCACCCGGACAGGGGGAAATGAAAAACTGTTTTTT. This encodes CASSTRTGGNEKLFF.

This clonotype counts as medium-sized. The gene calls are TRBV10-3 and TRBJ1-2; TRBD1 agrees at 7 bases. The germline V gene has CDR1 ENHRY and CDR2 SYGVKD. V lost 6 bases to trimming and J lost 8 bases; unmatched junction nucleotides: 12. This CDR3 has 14 residues. The CDR3 region has the DNA TGTGCCATCAGGAAGGACAGGTCCGACCAAGGCTACACCTTC. It is translated as CAIRKDRSDQGYTF.

This clonotype counts as medium-sized (0.01 to 0.1%). V usage is TRBV7-8 and J usage is TRBJ2-1; 10 positions agree with TRBD2. The CDR3 loop spans 15 amino acids. Germline CDR1 is SGHVS and CDR2 is FQNEAQ. Losses at the gene ends were 6 bases for V and 7 bases for J; bases not matched to a gene: 9. This CDR3 reads CASRLIAGGVNEQFF. Here the CDR3 DNA reads TGTGCCAGCAGACTAATAGCGGGAGGAGTAAATGAGCAGTTCTTC.

This clonotype occurred a few times. The V and J genes are TRBV6-6 and TRBJ2-3; possible D gene TRBD2, 7 bases. CDR3 length: 16 amino acids. V shed 0 bases and J shed 4 bases, with 14 bases lying between them. Germline V CDR1 and CDR2: MNHNY, SVGAGI (reference sequence). CDR3 sequence: CASSYSFKGGADTQYF. The CDR3 bases are TGTGCCAGCAGTTACTCCTTCAAGGGGGGGGCAGATACGCAGTATTTT.

The sample holds many counts of this clonotype. This rearrangement joins TRBV5-1 to TRBJ1-2; TRBD1 matches 9 bases. There are 20 residues in the CDR3. The junction had 21 bases not matched to a gene; V was cut back by 0 bases and J by 6 bases. The germline V gene encodes CDR1 SGHRS and CDR2 YFSETQ. As DNA, the CDR3 is TGCGCCAGCAGCTTGGGACTCAGCCGGGACAGGGACAATCATCGCGATGGCTACACCTTC. Protein: CASSLGLSRDRDNHRDGYTF.

The V gene is TRBV21-1, the J gene TRBJ2-7; TRBD1, as called in the table, went unchecked against the DNA. TRBV21-1 is annotated as a pseudogene. The CDR3 extends over 15 amino acids. The chain's CDR3 is CASSSDRGWSYEQYF. CDR3 nucleotides: TGTGCCAGCAGTTCTGACAGGGGTTGGTCCTACGAGCAGTACTTC.

In its sample, this clonotype ranks as medium-sized. The rearrangement joins TRBV5-1 to TRBJ2-3, with 13 bases fitting TRBD2. Germline-derived CDR1 and CDR2 are SGHRS and YFSETQ. There are 18 residues in the CDR3. V trimming: 5 bases; J trimming: 2 bases; junction bases outside the gene matches: 11. CDR3 sequence reads: CASRTTSGGTISTDTQYF. The CDR3 DNA is TGCGCCAGCAGAACGACTAGCGGGGGGACAATCTCCACAGATACGCAGTATTTT.

By share, this clonotype counts as medium-sized (0.01 to 0.1%). CDR3 coding DNA: TGTGCCAGCAGCCTCGGTGGAGGGACAGATACGCAGTATTTT. Its protein is CASSLGGGTDTQYF. The chain links TRBV5-6 to TRBJ2-3; TRBD2 might be the D (6 bases). The CDR3 sequence is 14 residues long. Trimming removed 4 bases from V and 3 bases from J, with 12 bases in between. Per the germline V gene, CDR1 is SGHDT and CDR2 is YYEEEE.

This clonotype rates as medium-sized. The V and J genes are TRBV5-5 and TRBJ2-7; D remains unclear. Germline V CDR1 and CDR2: SGHKS, YYEKEE (reference sequence). V was trimmed by 1 base and J by 5 bases, leaving 13 bases between them. The CDR3 spans 14 residues. In DNA, the CDR3 is TGTGCCAGCAGCTTGCCTGGGTTGGCCCACGAGCAGTACGTC. Translation gives CASSLPGLAHEQYV.

This chain's CDR3 is CSAGRADTEAFF. The CDR3 region has the DNA TGCAGTGCTGGAAGGGCGGACACTGAAGCTTTCTTT. The V and J genes are TRBV20-1 and TRBJ1-1; D not certain. The length of the CDR3 is 12 residues. V was clipped by 5 bases and J by 3 bases, with 10 bases between them. CDR1 and CDR2 (germline): DFQATT, SNEGSKA (reference sequence).

The V and J genes are TRBV7-2 and TRBJ2-1; the D gene could be TRBD1 or TRBD2 (5 bases each). Germline values: CDR1 SGHTA, CDR2 FQGNSA. V lost 4 bases to trimming and J lost 4 bases, with 11 bases between them. CDR3 length: 14 residues. The chain's CDR3 is CASSSPWGYNEQFF. The DNA of the CDR3 is TGTGCCAGCAGCTCTCCCTGGGGGTACAATGAGCAGTTCTTC.

This clonotype is labeled medium-sized. V is TRBV7-9 and J is TRBJ2-3; TRBD1 agrees at 8 bases. Germline V gene sequence: CDR1 SEHNR, CDR2 FQNEAQ (reference sequence). There are 14 residues in the CDR3. Losses at the gene ends were 4 bases for V and 4 bases for J; bases not matched to a gene: 4. The CDR3 region is CASSWGQDPDTQYF. CDR3 nucleotides: TGTGCCAGCAGCTGGGGACAGGACCCAGATACGCAGTATTTT.

By frequency in the sample, this clonotype is large. The chain is built from TRBV7-2 and TRBJ1-1, with D uncertain. CDR3 size: 14 residues. V was trimmed by 5 bases and J by 0 bases, leaving 10 bases between them. Germline CDR1 and CDR2: SGHTA and FQGNSA. The CDR3 sequence: CASSLGRVNTEAFF. CDR3 nucleotides: TGTGCCAGCAGCCTTGGACGGGTGAACACTGAAGCTTTCTTT.

The chain combines TRBV29-1 with TRBJ1-1; TRBD1 might be the D (6 bases). V lost 5 bases, J lost 6 bases, and 16 bases lay in between. Germline CDR1 and CDR2: SQVTM and ANQGSEA. CDR3 length: 13 amino acids. Written as DNA, the CDR3 is TGCAGCGTTCAGGGGACGAAAGGGGCTGAAGCTTTCTTT. It codes for CSVQGTKGAEAFF.

This clonotype counts as medium-sized. The rearrangement links TRBV7-8 to TRBJ1-5; 7 bases are a match to TRBD1. There are 16 residues in the CDR3. J gave up 0 bases and V 5 bases, and 7 bases lay outside the gene matches. Germline V lookup: CDR1 SGHVS, CDR2 FQNEAQ. The CDR3 sequence: CASSPTGKPSNQPQHF. The CDR3, as DNA: TGTGCCAGCAGCCCGACAGGGAAACCTAGCAATCAGCCCCAGCATTTT.

A note on this clonotype: At one end the junction does not follow the germline gene, possibly because of a read error. V usage is TRBV7-9 and J usage is TRBJ2-1; 10 bases agree with TRBD2. From germline, CDR1 is SEHNR and CDR2 FQNEAQ (reference sequence). This CDR3 is built from 11 residues. CDR3 DNA: TGTGCCAGCAGCTCCCTAGCGGGAGTCATCTTC. Amino acid sequence: CASSSLAGVIF.

There are a few counts of this clonotype. The gene calls are TRBV12-3 or TRBV12-4 and TRBJ2-5; D may match TRBD1 or TRBD2 (5 bases each). Trimming pared 0 bases from V and 4 bases from J, leaving 9 bases between. The CDR3 sequence is 14 residues long. Here the CDR3 DNA reads TGTGCCAGCAGTTTAGCTGGGACGGGAGAGACCCAGTACTTC. It yields the protein CASSLAGTGETQYF.

This clonotype is medium-sized (0.01 to 0.1%) by share. The chain uses TRBV25-1 and TRBJ1-5; 8 bases map to TRBD1. There are 13 residues in the CDR3. Per germline, CDR1 MGHDK and CDR2 SYGVNS. Germline trimming cut 6 bases from V and 3 bases from J; bases unmatched to any gene: 1. The CDR3 DNA reads as TGTGCCAGCAGGGGACAGGCCAATCAGCCCCAGCATTTT. It is translated as CASRGQANQPQHF.

In its sample, this clonotype ranks as medium-sized. This chain links TRBV12-3 or TRBV12-4 with TRBJ2-3; 11 bases align to TRBD1. With 5 bases clipped from V and 2 bases from J, the junction kept 3 bases outside the gene matches. CDR3 length: 15 amino acids. CDR3 sequence: CASSPDRGPTDTQYF. The CDR3 DNA is TGTGCCAGCAGTCCGGACAGGGGGCCCACAGATACGCAGTATTTT.

This clonotype has more than one count but fewer than ten. This chain connects TRBV7-8 to TRBJ2-7; D gene unclear. The CDR3 sequence is 15 residues long. V lost 2 bases and J lost 2, with 13 bases in between. The V gene's germline CDR1 is SGHVS and CDR2 FQNEAQ. The CDR3 sequence: CASSLWPTPAYEQYV. The CDR3 DNA sequence: TGTGCCAGCAGCTTATGGCCAACCCCGGCCTACGAGCAGTACGTC.